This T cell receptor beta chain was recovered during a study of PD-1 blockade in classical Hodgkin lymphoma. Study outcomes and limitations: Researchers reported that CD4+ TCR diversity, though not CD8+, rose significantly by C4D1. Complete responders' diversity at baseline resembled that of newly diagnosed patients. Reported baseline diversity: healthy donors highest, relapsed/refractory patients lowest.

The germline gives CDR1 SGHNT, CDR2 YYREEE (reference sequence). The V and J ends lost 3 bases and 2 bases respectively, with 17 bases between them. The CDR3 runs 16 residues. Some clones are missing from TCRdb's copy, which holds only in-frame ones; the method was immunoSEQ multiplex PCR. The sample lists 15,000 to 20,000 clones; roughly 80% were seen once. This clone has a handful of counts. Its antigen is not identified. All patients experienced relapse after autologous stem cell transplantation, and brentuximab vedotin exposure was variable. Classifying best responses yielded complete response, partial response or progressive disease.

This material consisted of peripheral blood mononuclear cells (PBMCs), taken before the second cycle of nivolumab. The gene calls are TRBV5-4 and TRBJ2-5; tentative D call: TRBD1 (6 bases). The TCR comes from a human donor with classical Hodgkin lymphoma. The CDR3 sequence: CASSSRAGQIQETQYF. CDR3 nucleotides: TGTGCCAGCAGCTCCAGAGCCGGACAGATTCAAGAGACCCAGTACTTC.